Listed below are T cell receptor beta chains from one sample, sequenced in a study of T cell responses to AZD1222 COVID-19 vaccine. Clones were sequenced by immunoSEQ multiplex PCR, and TCRdb holds only the in-frame ones, with some missing. The sample lists about 140,000 clones; about 92% were seen once. The sample was peripheral blood, taken on day 0 of AZD1222 vaccination. These receptor sequences come from an adult in good health. The CDR3 runs from the conserved cysteine through the conserved F or W. D genes are given only for firm matches. Clone size is not always given. Where it is, it says once, few, many or a class for expanded clones.

v_call	clone_size	j_call	d_call	cdr3_nt	cdr3_aa
TRBV28	NA	TRBJ1-3	NA	TGTGCCAGCAGGATTCCAGGGTACTCTGGAAACACCATATATTTT	CASRIPGYSGNTIYF
TRBV7-2	NA	TRBJ1-5	TRBD1	TGTGCCAGCAGCCTAACGGGACAGCGCAATCAGCCCCAGCATTTT	CASSLTGQRNQPQHF
TRBV7-3	NA	TRBJ2-1	NA	TGTGCCAGCAGCTTGGATGGACTGTCTGGAAATGAGCAGTTCTTC	CASSLDGLSGNEQFF
TRBV6-5	NA	TRBJ1-4	NA	TGTGCCAGCAAAATGGACCGTCATAATGAAAAACTGTTTTTT	CASKMDRHNEKLFF
TRBV14	NA	TRBJ1-4	NA	TGTGCCAGCAGCCAACGTACGGGGGGCAGAGTCAATGAAAAACTGTTTTTT	CASSQRTGGRVNEKLFF
TRBV9	medium-sized	TRBJ2-1	TRBD2	TGTGCCAGCAGCGTAGACGGGAGGGTCGGGGATGAGCAGTTCTTC	CASSVDGRVGDEQFF
TRBV6-2/TRBV6-3	once	TRBJ2-7	NA	TGTGCCAGCAGCCGTGGGGGGGGCCCCTACGAGCAGTACTTC	CASSRGGGPYEQYF
TRBV5-1	NA	TRBJ2-7	TRBD2	TGCGCCAGCAGCTTGGGACTAGCGGGGATCGACGAGCAGTACTTC	CASSLGLAGIDEQYF
TRBV18	few	TRBJ1-2	NA	TGTGCCAGCTCCTTCGACAGCTATGGCTACACCTTC	CASSFDSYGYTF
TRBV7-2	NA	TRBJ2-1	TRBD2	TGTGCCAGCAGATCTCGTAGCGGGGGGGCCAACAATGAGCAGTTCTTC	CASRSRSGGANNEQFF
TRBV15	NA	TRBJ2-1	TRBD2	TGTGCCACCAGCAAACTAGCGGGCCAGGATGAGCAGTTCTTC	CATSKLAGQDEQFF
TRBV4-3	NA	TRBJ1-1	NA	TGCGCCAGCAGCGTCCAGAGCAACACTGAAGCTTTCTTT	CASSVQSNTEAFF
TRBV19	NA	TRBJ1-1	TRBD1	TGTGCCAGTCTCCCACAGGGGATGAACACTGAAGCTTTCTTT	CASLPQGMNTEAFF
TRBV30	few	TRBJ2-7	NA	TGTGCCTGGAGTGAAGCCGGGGCTGGGTACGAGCAGTACTTC	CAWSEAGAGYEQYF
TRBV10-2	NA	TRBJ2-1	NA	TGCGCCAGCAGACAGACTGACAATGAGCAGTTCTTC	CASRQTDNEQFF
TRBV7-9	NA	TRBJ2-6	NA	TGTGCCAGCAGCTTAGATGGCGGAACTGGGGCCAACGTCCTGACTTTC	CASSLDGGTGANVLTF
TRBV11-2	NA	TRBJ1-5	NA	TGTGCCAGCAGCTTAGGTGGGGGAGGGATTCAGCCCCAGCATTTT	CASSLGGGGIQPQHF
TRBV3-1/TRBV3-2	NA	TRBJ1-1	NA	TGTGCCAGCAGCCAAGGGGGGCTGGGCACTGAAGCTTTCTTT	CASSQGGLGTEAFF
TRBV5-8	NA	TRBJ1-5	NA	TGTGCCAGCAGCTTGGGCGGCAAGGGTAGGCCGCCGAGCAATCAGCCCCAGCATTTT	CASSLGGKGRPPSNQPQHF
TRBV20-1	NA	TRBJ2-5	NA	TGCAGTGCTAGTGGGGCCCAAGAGACCCAGTACTTC	CSASGAQETQYF
TRBV19	NA	TRBJ1-5	NA	TGTGCCAGTAGCCCCGGGACCAATCAGCCCCAGCATTTT	CASSPGTNQPQHF
TRBV4-3	NA	TRBJ2-3	NA	TGCGCCAGCAGCCAAGGGGGCGGCACAGATACGCAGTATTTT	CASSQGGGTDTQYF
TRBV6-2/TRBV6-3	NA	TRBJ1-5	NA	TGTGCCAGCAGCTCTATAGGGGGACTAGGGAGCAATCAGCCCCAGCATTTT	CASSSIGGLGSNQPQHF
TRBV19	NA	TRBJ1-3	NA	TGTGCCAGTAGTGTGGGGATTGACAGGAGAGGAAACACCATATATTTT	CASSVGIDRRGNTIYF
TRBV6-1	NA	TRBJ1-4	NA	TGTGCCAGCAGTGGGGGTGATAGGGCCCTAAATGAAAAACTGTTTTTT	CASSGGDRALNEKLFF
TRBV28	NA	TRBJ2-7	NA	TGTGCCAGCAGTCATACTCGACGGGACGAGCAGTACTTC	CASSHTRRDEQYF
TRBV11-3	NA	TRBJ2-7	NA	TGTGCCAGCAGCTTACACAGGGACTACGAGCAGTACTTC	CASSLHRDYEQYF
TRBV6-2/TRBV6-3	NA	TRBJ2-1	TRBD1	TGTGCCAGCAGTTTGCGACAGGGGTTCATCGAGCAGTTCTTC	CASSLRQGFIEQFF
TRBV7-9	NA	TRBJ2-7	TRBD2	TGTGCCAGCAGCCGGGGACTAGCGGACTCCTACGAGCAGTACTTC	CASSRGLADSYEQYF
TRBV6-5	NA	TRBJ1-6	TRBD1	TGTGCCAGCGGACTACCGGGACAGAATTCACCCCTCCACTTT	CASGLPGQNSPLHF
TRBV19	NA	TRBJ1-1	NA	TGTGCCAGTAGTATCCTTGGGGTTCAAAGGGGAATGAACACTGAAGCTTTCTTT	CASSILGVQRGMNTEAFF
TRBV7-2	NA	TRBJ2-1	NA	TGTGCCAGCAGCAAAAGACAGGTCCACTACAATGAGCAGTTCTTC	CASSKRQVHYNEQFF
TRBV4-3	NA	TRBJ1-2	NA	TGCGCCAGCAGCCAGACGGGGAGCCGGGGCTACACCTTC	CASSQTGSRGYTF
TRBV5-1	NA	TRBJ2-1	NA	TGCGCCAGCAGCTTGGTCTGGTCCTCATACAATGAGCAGTTCTTC	CASSLVWSSYNEQFF
TRBV4-1	NA	TRBJ1-2	NA	TGCGCCAGCAGCCAAGACCCGACAGAATATGGCTACACCTTC	CASSQDPTEYGYTF
TRBV5-1	once	TRBJ2-1	TRBD1	TGCGCCAGCAGCCAACTCCTACAGGGGGCTAGCTACAATGAGCAGTTCTTC	CASSQLLQGASYNEQFF
TRBV5-1	NA	TRBJ2-1	NA	TGCGCCAGCCAGCCTACGAGTAGACACAATGAGCAGTTCTTC	CASQPTSRHNEQFF
TRBV11-3	NA	TRBJ2-5	TRBD2	TGTGCCAGCAGCTTAGGCGGGAGTGTTTCGGGGGAGACCCAGTACTTC	CASSLGGSVSGETQYF
TRBV5-1	NA	TRBJ2-7	TRBD1	TGCGCCAGCAGCTTGGACCCGGGACAGGGAGGCGAGCAGTACTTC	CASSLDPGQGGEQYF
TRBV7-3	once	TRBJ1-1	TRBD1	TGTGCCAGCAGCAAAGGACAGGGGGACGCTGAAGCTTTCTTT	CASSKGQGDAEAFF